Sequencing of this T cell receptor beta chain was carried out in a study of human T cells and chemical hapten exposure. The library put unique molecular identifiers onto individual cDNA molecules. Each CDR3 protein gets one entry after TCRdb re-called the 5' RACE reads with MiXCR. The profile shows about 80,000 distinct CDR3 sequences, about 7.7% of them singletons. Total RNA was extracted from unfractionated whole blood. Points from the study as a whole: No change in TCRs above 1 in 1000 frequency was produced by DPC sensitization.

Trimming left V 0 bases short and J 3 bases short, with 6 bases between. This CDR3 contains 13 residues. Germline-derived CDR1 and CDR2 are MNHEY and SVGAGI. The table lists this clonotype with many counts. Its target is not known. The J gene is TRBJ2-7, the V gene TRBV6-5; no clear D. This receptor was obtained from a male donor in good health. CDR3 amino acids: CASSYSTGYEQYF. CDR3 bases: TGTGCCAGCAGTTACTCCACCGGCTACGAGCAGTACTTC.